The 9 T cell receptor beta chains in this list originate from one sample, sequenced in a study of low-dose radiotherapy and immunotherapy resistance in tumors. Covering alpha and beta chains, TRAV- and TRBV-specific primers were used for the first-strand cDNA. Over approximately 20 PCR cycles, TCRs were amplified from a constant-region primer and V-primer adapter. TCRdb reprocessed the reads via MiXCR and lists one record per CDR3 protein. This sample yields tens of thousands of distinct CDR3 sequences, of which about 26% are seen a single time; around 6.7% belongs to the top ten. Sample time point: before trial treatment. Sequencing was performed on PBMCs, taken before treatment. The receptor source for this set is a male donor with rectosigmoid adenocarcinoma.

V usage is TRBV20-1 and J usage is TRBJ1-6; unclear D gene. Germline V gene lookup returns CDR1 DFQATT and CDR2 SNEGSKA (reference sequence). V dropped 3 bases and J dropped 5 bases, with 14 bases sitting between them. This CDR3 is 15 amino acids long. The CDR3 protein is CSASPRQLNNSPLHF. CDR3 nucleotides: TGCAGTGCTAGCCCCAGACAATTAAATAATTCACCCCTCCACTTT.

This clonotype was seen ten or more times. V is TRBV12-3 or TRBV12-4 and J is TRBJ2-1, with a weak D call TRBD1 (6 bases). This CDR3 region has 22 residues. V was pared by 3 bases and J by 0 bases, with 30 bases between. CDR3 loop: CASSLVVPRQGRRESSYNEQFF. CDR3 DNA sequence: TGTGCCAGCAGTTTGGTGGTGCCCCGGCAGGGGCGACGAGAGAGCTCCTACAATGAGCAGTTCTTC.

To note about this clonotype: The likely explanation is a read error, given a far larger clone one base away. The gene calls are TRBV7-9 and TRBJ1-4; D may be TRBD1 (5 bases). This CDR3 contains 16 residues. CDR1 is SEHNR, CDR2 FQNEAQ, per germline (reference sequence). The CDR3 spells CACSSDQGRANEKLFF. CDR3 nucleotide sequence: TGTGCCTGCAGCTCCGACCAGGGACGAGCTAATGAAAAACTGTTTTTT.

Many counts were recorded for this clonotype. The chain has TRBV3-1 and TRBJ2-1, with 11 nucleotides matching TRBD1. Trimming cost V 4 bases and J 8 bases; bases outside gene matches: 10. This CDR3 region has 16 residues. CDR1 LGHDT and CDR2 YNNKEL come from the germline V gene (reference sequence). The CDR3 loop is CASSRLGQGARYEQFF. The CDR3 DNA follows: TGTGCCAGCAGCCGCCTAGGACAGGGGGCTAGGTATGAGCAGTTCTTC.

This clonotype was detected many times. The chain uses TRBV20-1 and TRBJ2-1, with D perhaps TRBD1 (5 bases). The CDR3 is made up of 14 amino acids. CDR1 DFQATT and CDR2 SNEGSKA come from the germline V gene (reference sequence). V was pared by 3 bases and J by 8 bases, with 17 bases between. This CDR3 is CSASGGALIDEQFF. The CDR3, as DNA: TGCAGTGCTAGCGGTGGGGCCCTCATCGATGAGCAGTTCTTC.

To note about this clonotype: A read error is the likely source, as a far larger clone sits one nucleotide away. V gene TRBV6-5 combines with J gene TRBJ2-7; 11 bases fit TRBD2. Germline lookup yields CDR1 MNHEY and CDR2 SVGAGI. V was pared by 6 bases and J by 7 bases, with 23 bases of the junction left unmatched. This CDR3 has 19 residues. The CDR3: CASSRRDGGYSGGGNEQYF. As DNA, the CDR3 is TGTGCCAGCAGCCGCCGGGACGGAGGATATAGCGGGGGGGGCAATGAGCAGTACTTC.

This clonotype was recorded many times. This chain uses TRBV5-1 with TRBJ2-7; TRBD1 matches at 12 bases. Germline V gene sequence: CDR1 SGHRS, CDR2 YFSETQ. Trimming at V came to 2 bases and at J to 4 bases, leaving 4 bases not matched to a gene. The CDR3 totals 15 residues. The CDR3 bases are TGCGCCAGCAGCTTAACGGGACAGGGGGCTTACGAGCAGTACTTC. The encoded protein is CASSLTGQGAYEQYF.

This clonotype was recorded at least ten times. This sequence joins TRBV28 and TRBJ2-2, with D perhaps TRBD1 or TRBD2 (7 bases each). This CDR3 has 16 residues. Looked up from germline, CDR1 is MDHEN and CDR2 is SYDVKM. With 5 bases removed from V and 0 bases from J, the gap between germline ends came to 13 bases. CDR3 DNA sequence: TGTGCCAGCAGTCCGGGGGGACAGTCGAACACCGGGGAGCTGTTTTTT. This sequence encodes CASSPGGQSNTGELFF.

On this clonotype itself: A far larger clone lies a single base away; this is likely a read error. The chain has TRBV7-8 and TRBJ2-7; D unresolved. Germline CDR1 is SGHVS and CDR2 is FQNEAQ. V was cut by 4 bases and J by 3 bases, with 7 bases left in between. The CDR3 sequence is 12 residues long. CDR3 protein: CASSSPHYEQYF. CDR3 sequence (DNA): TGTGCCAGCAGCTCGCCCCACTACGAGCAGTACTTC.